The 6 T cell receptor beta chains reported below all come from one sample, sequenced in a study of CD8 T cells in ankylosing spondylitis. TCRdb independently ran MiXCR on the 5' RACE reads; one entry per CDR3 protein. The sample consists of about 260,000 distinct CDR3 sequences, around 19% of them appearing once. Sequencing input: blood, either unsorted or a sorted T cell fraction (not recorded which). These TCRs come from a male donor with ankylosing spondylitis or in good health (not recorded which).

This clonotype was detected a few times. The chain combines TRBV12-3 or TRBV12-4 with TRBJ1-5; possible D gene TRBD1, 6 bases. The CDR3 contains 14 residues. With 2 bases removed from V and 6 bases from J, the gap between germline ends came to 11 bases. CDR3 in DNA: TGTGCCAGCAGTTTATCAGGGGCGGGTCAGCCCCAGCATTTT. Translating it yields CASSLSGAGQPQHF.

CDR3 protein: CASSFRGPYNEQFF. CDR3 DNA sequence: TGTGCCAGCAGTTTTAGGGGCCCCTACAATGAGCAGTTCTTC. V usage is TRBV12-3 or TRBV12-4 and J usage is TRBJ2-1, with TRBD1 as a possible D gene (5 bases). V gave up 3 bases and J gave up 2 bases, with 8 bases separating them. The CDR3 contains 14 residues.

This chain connects TRBV5-1 to TRBJ2-2, with D tentatively TRBD1 (5 bases). V was pared by 0 bases and J by 6 bases, with 12 bases between. Germline CDR1 and CDR2: SGHRS and YFSETQ. The CDR3 spans 15 residues. The CDR3 loop reads CASSLADRIAGELFF. CDR3 DNA sequence: TGCGCCAGCAGCTTGGCAGACAGAATTGCCGGGGAGCTGTTTTTT.

J is TRBJ2-3 and V is TRBV29-1; possible D gene TRBD2, 6 bases. Trimming pared 6 bases from V and 3 bases from J, leaving 19 bases between. This CDR3 has 15 amino acids. Looked up from germline, CDR1 is SQVTM and CDR2 is ANQGSEA. CDR3 region: CSVGGAGKTTDTQYF. CDR3 in DNA: TGCAGCGTGGGAGGTGCGGGAAAGACGACAGATACGCAGTATTTT.

The chain joins TRBV7-9 to TRBJ2-7; 7 nucleotides align to TRBD1. V lost 4 bases, J lost 5 bases, and 14 bases stayed unmatched. Germline CDR1 SEHNR, CDR2 FQNEAQ (reference sequence). The CDR3 extends over 16 amino acids. The CDR3 here is CASSSPRNRGRDEQYV. CDR3 DNA: TGTGCCAGCAGCTCACCCCGTAACAGGGGTAGGGACGAGCAGTACGTC.

The chain is built from TRBV14 and TRBJ2-5; the D is unclear. Trimming pared 0 bases from V and 2 bases from J, leaving 4 bases between. Germline CDR1 reads SGHDN; CDR2 reads FVKESK. The CDR3 length is 13 residues. CDR3 nucleotide sequence: TGTGCCAGCAGCCAAGATCTTCAAGAGACCCAGTACTTC. As protein: CASSQDLQETQYF.